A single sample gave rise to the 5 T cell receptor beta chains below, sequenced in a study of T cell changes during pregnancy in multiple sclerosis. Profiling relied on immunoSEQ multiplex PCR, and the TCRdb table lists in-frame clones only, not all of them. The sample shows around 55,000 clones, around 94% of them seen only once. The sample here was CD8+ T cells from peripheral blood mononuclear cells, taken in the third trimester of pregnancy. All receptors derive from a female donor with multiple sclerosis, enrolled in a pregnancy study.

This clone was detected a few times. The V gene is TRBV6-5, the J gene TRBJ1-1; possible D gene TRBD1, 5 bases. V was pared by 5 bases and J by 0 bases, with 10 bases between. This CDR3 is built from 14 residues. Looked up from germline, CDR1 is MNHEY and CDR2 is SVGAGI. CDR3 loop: CASSKGIMNTEAFF. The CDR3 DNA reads TGTGCCAGCAGTAAGGGGATCATGAACACTGAAGCTTTCTTT.

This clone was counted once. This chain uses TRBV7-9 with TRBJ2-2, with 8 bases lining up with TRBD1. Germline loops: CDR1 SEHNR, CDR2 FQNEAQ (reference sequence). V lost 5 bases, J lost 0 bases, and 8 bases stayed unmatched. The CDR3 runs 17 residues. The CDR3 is CASSKPMGQANTGELFF. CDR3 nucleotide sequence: TGTGCCAGCAGCAAGCCAATGGGACAGGCGAACACCGGGGAGCTGTTTTTT.

In DNA form, the CDR3 reads TGTGCCAGCAGTTTAGGAGGCACTGCCAGGGGGCCCCAGCATTTT. This encodes CASSLGGTARGPQHF. The J gene is TRBJ1-5, the V gene TRBV27, with a possible D match to TRBD1 (6 bases). Germline V gene data show CDR1 as MNHEY and CDR2 as SMNVEV (reference sequence). This CDR3 comprises 15 residues. V lost 2 bases and J lost 9, with 17 bases in between.

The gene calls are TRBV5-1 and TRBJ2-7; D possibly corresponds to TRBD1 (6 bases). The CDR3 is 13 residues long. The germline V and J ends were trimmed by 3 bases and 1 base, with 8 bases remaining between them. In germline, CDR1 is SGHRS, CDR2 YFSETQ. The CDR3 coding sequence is TGCGCCAGCAGCTGGACAGCTTCCTACGAGCAGTACTTC. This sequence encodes CASSWTASYEQYF.

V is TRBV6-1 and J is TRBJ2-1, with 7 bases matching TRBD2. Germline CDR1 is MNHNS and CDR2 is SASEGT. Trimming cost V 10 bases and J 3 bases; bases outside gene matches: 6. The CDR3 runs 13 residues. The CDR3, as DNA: TGTGCCACCCCCCAGCGGGACTACAATGAGCAGTTCTTC. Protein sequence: CATPQRDYNEQFF.